A single TCR beta chain is shown here with its context. One end of the junction varies from germline; a read error may be responsible. Synthesis of TCR beta cDNA was carried out from approximately 500 ng total RNA with a constant-region primer. Libraries for TCR beta were built through three nested multiplex PCR rounds, which together made up a slightly modified ARM-PCR procedure. TCRdb re-called the multiplex PCR reads with MiXCR, one entry per CDR3 protein. The table has about 100,000 distinct CDR3 sequences, about 70% seen once; the top ten hold about 27%. Investigators took RNA and DNA out together from 20-30 mg of unsorted bulk tissue. Surgical resection treated primary liver carcinoma in the patients. This record belongs to a study of tumor-infiltrating lymphocytes in primary liver carcinoma. The sequenced material came from tumor-adjacent normal liver tissue. This TCR was recovered from a middle-aged man with primary liver carcinoma and hepatitis B virus infection.

In nucleotides, the CDR3 is TGTACCAGCAGCTTAGGGCCCGACAATGAGCAGTTCTTC. Amino acid sequence: CTSSLGPDNEQFF. V and J are TRBV11-1 and TRBJ2-1; no firm D call. In germline, CDR1 is SGHAT, CDR2 FQDESV (reference sequence). CDR3 size: 13 residues.